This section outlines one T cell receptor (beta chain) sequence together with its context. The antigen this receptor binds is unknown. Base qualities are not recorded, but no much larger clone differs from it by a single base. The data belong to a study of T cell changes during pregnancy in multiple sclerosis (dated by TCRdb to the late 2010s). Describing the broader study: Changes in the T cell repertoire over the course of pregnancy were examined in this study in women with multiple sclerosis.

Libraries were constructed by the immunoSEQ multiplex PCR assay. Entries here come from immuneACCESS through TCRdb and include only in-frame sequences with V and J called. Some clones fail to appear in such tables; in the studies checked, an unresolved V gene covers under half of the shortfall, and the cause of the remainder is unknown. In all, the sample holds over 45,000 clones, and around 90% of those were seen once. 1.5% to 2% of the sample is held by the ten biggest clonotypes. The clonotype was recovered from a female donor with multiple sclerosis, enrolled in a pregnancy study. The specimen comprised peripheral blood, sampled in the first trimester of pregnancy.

The DNA reads TGTGCCAGCAGTCCCTCCTATGGGGGGGACACTGAAGCTTTCTTT. The resulting protein is CASSPSYGGDTEAFF. The chain is assembled from TRBV6-5 and TRBJ1-1; a tentative D match to TRBD1 spans 5 bases. The germline V gene encodes CDR1 MNHEY and CDR2 SVGAGI. V is cut by 5 bases and J by 3 bases, and the space between the germline ends is 16 bases. The CDR3 runs 15 residues from the cysteine to the phenylalanine. Only CDR3 DNA is held: 45 bases, read in frame from base 1.